This section outlines one TCR beta chain sequence together with its context. Antigen specificity is unknown. These data originate in a study of beta chain features in type 1 diabetes. Overall study context: No patient-donor differences in age, gender, total cells or subset yield. Study-wide points: Relative to healthy donors, patients appeared to have naive, central memory and Treg TCRB repertoires that were more similar. There was a possibility that cDNA sequencing over-represented cells with high TCR expression.

The sequenced template was cDNA made from the entire isolated RNA. For naive, central memory and regulatory T cell samples, reads averaged around 3.5 million. Using immunoSEQ multiplex PCR, the repertoire was profiled, and TCRdb retains in-frame clones only, with some absent. The data contain about 150,000 clones, about 10% of them singletons. CDR1 MNHEY and CDR2 SVGAGI come from the germline V gene. This CDR3 is built from 15 residues. The junction had 2 bases not matched to a gene; V was cut back by 0 bases and J by 3 bases. The source of this sequence is a man between 18 and 29 years old in good health. Sequences were obtained from naive CD4+ T cells from blood. The rearrangement uses TRBV6-5 and TRBJ2-7; 10 positions match TRBD2. The chain's CDR3 is CASSYSSSGGYEQYF. CDR3 bases: TGTGCCAGCAGTTACTCTTCTAGCGGGGGCTACGAGCAGTACTTC.